The text below deals with one T cell receptor beta chain. The antigen is not known. This entry comes from a study of cytomegalovirus exposure and HLA in healthy donors. Study-wide background: There were about 85 million unique TCRs (from HLA-typed donors) in an early data release.

CDR1 is SGHNT and CDR2 is YENEEA in the germline V gene. V was pared by 1 base and J by 5 bases, with 4 bases of the junction left unmatched. This CDR3 has 14 amino acids. Findings of the study overall: Association of roughly 18,000 TCR beta sequences with HLA alleles was found at 0.05 false discovery rate in a later analysis. Some 150 TCR beta chains were listed as cytomegalovirus-associated. The study assumed roughly uniform donor sequencing depth for presence/absence analyses.

Both 60 Vbeta primers and 13 Jbeta primers went into the PCR. Method: immunoSEQ multiplex PCR; TCRdb's copy keeps in-frame clones and lacks some. The sample includes about 160,000 clones, 80% to 85% of them seen just once. The receptor's source is a male donor in good health and CMV-seropositive. What was sequenced was PBMCs. V is TRBV11-3 and J is TRBJ2-5; TRBD1 matches at 7 bases. The CDR3 nucleotides are TGTGCCAGCAGCTTAGGACAGGGTTTGGAGACCCAGTACTTC. This sequence encodes CASSLGQGLETQYF.